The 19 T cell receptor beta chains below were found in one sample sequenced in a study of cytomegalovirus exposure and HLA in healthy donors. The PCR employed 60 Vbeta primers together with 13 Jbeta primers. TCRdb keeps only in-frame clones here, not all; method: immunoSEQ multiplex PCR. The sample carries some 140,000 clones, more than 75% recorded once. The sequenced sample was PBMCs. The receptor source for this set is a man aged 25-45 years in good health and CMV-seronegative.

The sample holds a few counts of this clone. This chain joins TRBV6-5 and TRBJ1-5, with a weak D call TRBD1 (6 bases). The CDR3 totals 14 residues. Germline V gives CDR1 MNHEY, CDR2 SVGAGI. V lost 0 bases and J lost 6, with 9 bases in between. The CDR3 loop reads CASSYSMGAQPQHF. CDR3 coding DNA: TGTGCCAGCAGTTACTCGATGGGGGCTCAGCCCCAGCATTTT.

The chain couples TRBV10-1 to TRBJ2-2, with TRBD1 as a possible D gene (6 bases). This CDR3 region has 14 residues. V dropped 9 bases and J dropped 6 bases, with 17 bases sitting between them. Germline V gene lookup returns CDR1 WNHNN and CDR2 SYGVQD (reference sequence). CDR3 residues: CASAEQGGSGELFF. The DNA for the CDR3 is TGCGCCAGTGCCGAACAGGGCGGTTCCGGGGAGCTGTTTTTT.

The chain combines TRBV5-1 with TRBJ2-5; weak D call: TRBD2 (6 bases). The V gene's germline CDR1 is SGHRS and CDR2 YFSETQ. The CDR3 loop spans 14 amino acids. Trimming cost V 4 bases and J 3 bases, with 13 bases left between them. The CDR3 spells CASSPWGVEETQYF. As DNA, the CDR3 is TGCGCCAGCAGCCCCTGGGGGGTGGAAGAGACCCAGTACTTC. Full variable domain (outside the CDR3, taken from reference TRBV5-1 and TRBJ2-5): KAGVTQTPRYLIKTRGQQVTLSCSPISGHRSVSWYQQTPGQGLQFLFEYFSETQRNKGNFPGRFSGRQFSNSRSEMNVSTLELGDSALYLCASSPWGVEETQYFGPGTRLLVL.

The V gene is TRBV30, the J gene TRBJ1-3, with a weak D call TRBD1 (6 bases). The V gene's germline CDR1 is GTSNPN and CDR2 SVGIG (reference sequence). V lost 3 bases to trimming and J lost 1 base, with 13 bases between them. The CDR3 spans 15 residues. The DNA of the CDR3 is TGTGCCTGGAGCCCTTTAGGGGGATCTGGAAACACCATATATTTT. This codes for CAWSPLGGSGNTIYF.

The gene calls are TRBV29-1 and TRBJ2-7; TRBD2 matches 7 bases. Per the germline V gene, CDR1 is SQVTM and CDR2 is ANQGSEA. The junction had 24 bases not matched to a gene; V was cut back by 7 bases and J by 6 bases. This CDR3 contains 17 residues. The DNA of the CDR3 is TGCAGCGCCTACGGACTAGTTTGGGATACCTCGCAATTCGAGCAGTACTTC. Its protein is CSAYGLVWDTSQFEQYF.

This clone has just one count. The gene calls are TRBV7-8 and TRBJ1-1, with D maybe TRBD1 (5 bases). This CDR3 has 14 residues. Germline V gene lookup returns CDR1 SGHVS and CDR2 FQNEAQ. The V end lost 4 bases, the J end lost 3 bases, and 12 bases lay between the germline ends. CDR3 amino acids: CASSSTDTDTEAFF. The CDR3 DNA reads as TGTGCCAGCAGCTCCACGGACACAGACACTGAAGCTTTCTTT.

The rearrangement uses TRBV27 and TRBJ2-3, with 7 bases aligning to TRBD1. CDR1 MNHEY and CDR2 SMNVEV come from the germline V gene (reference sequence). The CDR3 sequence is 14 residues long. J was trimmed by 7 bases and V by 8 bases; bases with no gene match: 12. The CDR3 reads CASQGGLEGNTQYF. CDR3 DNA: TGTGCCAGCCAAGGGGGCCTAGAAGGTAATACGCAGTATTTT.

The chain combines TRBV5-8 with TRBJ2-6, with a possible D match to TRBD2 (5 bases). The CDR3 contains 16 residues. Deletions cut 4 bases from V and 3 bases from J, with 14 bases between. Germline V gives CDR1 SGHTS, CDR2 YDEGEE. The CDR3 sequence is CASSPPRGVGANVLTF. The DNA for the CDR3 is TGTGCCAGCAGCCCACCTCGGGGAGTTGGGGCCAACGTCCTGACTTTC.

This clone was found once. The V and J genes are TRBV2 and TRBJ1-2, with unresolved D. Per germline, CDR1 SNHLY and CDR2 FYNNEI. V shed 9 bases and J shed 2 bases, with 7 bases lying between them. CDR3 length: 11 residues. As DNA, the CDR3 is TGTGCCAGTAACAGAAACTATGGCTACACCTTC. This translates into CASNRNYGYTF.

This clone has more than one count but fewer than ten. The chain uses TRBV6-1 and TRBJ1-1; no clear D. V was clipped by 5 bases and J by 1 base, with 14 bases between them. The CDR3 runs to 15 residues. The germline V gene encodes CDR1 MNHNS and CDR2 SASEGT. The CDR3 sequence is CASSSLWAANTEAFF. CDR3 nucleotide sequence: TGTGCCAGCAGTTCATTGTGGGCCGCGAACACTGAAGCTTTCTTT.

The CDR3 DNA reads TGTGCCAGCAGATCTGAGACACAGGGCGGTAAGCAGTACTTC. Its protein is CASRSETQGGKQYF. The rearrangement links TRBV6-5 to TRBJ2-5; a weak D match, TRBD1 (6 bases). V lost 6 bases and J 11 bases, leaving 22 bases between the germline ends. The CDR3 is 14 residues long. The germline V gene has CDR1 MNHEY and CDR2 SVGAGI.

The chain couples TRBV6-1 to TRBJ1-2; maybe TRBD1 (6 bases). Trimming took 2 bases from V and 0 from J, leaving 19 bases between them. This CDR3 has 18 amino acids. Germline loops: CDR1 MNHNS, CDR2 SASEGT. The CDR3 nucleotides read TGTGCCAGCAGTGAACTCGGGCTAACAGGGCACACTAACTATGGCTACACCTTC. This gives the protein CASSELGLTGHTNYGYTF.

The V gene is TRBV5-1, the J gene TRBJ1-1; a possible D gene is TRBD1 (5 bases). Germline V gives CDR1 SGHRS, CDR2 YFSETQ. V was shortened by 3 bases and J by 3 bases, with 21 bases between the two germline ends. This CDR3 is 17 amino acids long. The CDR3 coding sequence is TGCGCCAGCAGCTCCCCGGGGGTTAGAAGCTGGGACACTGAAGCTTTCTTT. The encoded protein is CASSSPGVRSWDTEAFF.

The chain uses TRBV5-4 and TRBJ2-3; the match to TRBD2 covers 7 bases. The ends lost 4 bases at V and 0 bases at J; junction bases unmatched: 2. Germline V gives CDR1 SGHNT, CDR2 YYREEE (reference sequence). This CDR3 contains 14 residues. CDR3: CASSVSGSTDTQYF. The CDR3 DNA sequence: TGTGCCAGCAGCGTTAGCGGGAGCACAGATACGCAGTATTTT.

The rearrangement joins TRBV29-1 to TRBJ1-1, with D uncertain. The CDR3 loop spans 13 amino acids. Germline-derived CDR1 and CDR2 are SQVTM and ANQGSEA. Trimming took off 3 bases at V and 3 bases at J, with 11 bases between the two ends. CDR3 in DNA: TGCAGCGTTGATGGGAGCTGGGACACTGAAGCTTTCTTT. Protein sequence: CSVDGSWDTEAFF.

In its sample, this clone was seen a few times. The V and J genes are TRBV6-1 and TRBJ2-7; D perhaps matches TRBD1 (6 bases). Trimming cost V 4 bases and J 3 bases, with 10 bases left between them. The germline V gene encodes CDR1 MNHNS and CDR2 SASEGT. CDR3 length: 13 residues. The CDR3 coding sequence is TGTGCCAGCAGTGTATACAGGGACTACGAGCAGTACTTC. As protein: CASSVYRDYEQYF.

The CDR3 loop is CASSLYREQETQYF. DNA of the CDR3: TGTGCCAGCAGTTTATACCGTGAGCAAGAGACCCAGTACTTC. V gene TRBV28 combines with J gene TRBJ2-5; no reliable D call. V shed 1 base and J shed 2 bases, with 8 bases lying between them. Germline CDR1 MDHEN, CDR2 SYDVKM. This CDR3 has 14 amino acids.

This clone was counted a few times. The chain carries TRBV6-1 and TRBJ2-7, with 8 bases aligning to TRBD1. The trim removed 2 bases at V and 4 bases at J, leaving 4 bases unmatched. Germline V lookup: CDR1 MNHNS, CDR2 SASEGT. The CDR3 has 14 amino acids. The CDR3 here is CASSELGTGYEQYF. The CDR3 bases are TGTGCCAGCAGTGAATTGGGGACAGGATACGAGCAGTACTTC.

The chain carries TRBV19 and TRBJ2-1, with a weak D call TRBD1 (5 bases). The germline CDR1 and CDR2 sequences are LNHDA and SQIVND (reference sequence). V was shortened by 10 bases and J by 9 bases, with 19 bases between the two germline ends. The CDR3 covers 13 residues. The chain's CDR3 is CAISLGWGGEQFF. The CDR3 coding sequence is TGTGCCATTTCCCTAGGGTGGGGCGGTGAGCAGTTCTTC. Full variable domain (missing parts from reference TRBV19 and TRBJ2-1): DGGITQSPKYLFRKEGQNVTLSCEQNLNHDAMYWYRQDPGQGLRLIYYSQIVNDFQKGDIAEGYSVSREKKESFPLTVTSAQKNPTAFYLCAISLGWGGEQFFGPGTRLTVL.